These 16 T cell receptor beta chains were sequenced from one sample in a study of T cells in women clearing cervical HPV infection. The protocol was immunoSEQ multiplex PCR, while the TCRdb copy is restricted to in-frame clones and leaves out a portion. Recorded for this sample: tens of thousands of clones. Input material: blood buffy coat. The receptors derive from a woman between 18 and 69 years old with a cervical HPV16 infection that either progressed to CIN3+ or cleared (not recorded which).

A word on this clone: The CDR3 end lies 3 residues beyond the end of the read and is filled in from the germline J gene. The rearrangement uses TRBV4-1 and TRBJ1-6, with a weak D call TRBD1 (6 bases). The germline gives CDR1 MGHRA, CDR2 YSYEKL. V was cut by 3 bases and J by 11 bases, with 17 bases left in between. There are 15 residues in the CDR3. CDR3 loop: CASSHEGGRGPPLHF. The part of the CDR3 DNA that was read is TGCGCCAGCAGCCACGAAGGTGGCAGGGGTCCACCC.

For this clone: The CDR3 extends 3 residues past the end of the read, so its final part is completed from the germline J gene. The V call is TRBV7-2, the J call TRBJ2-5; possible D gene TRBD2, 6 bases. The CDR3 has 14 residues. The germline V and J ends were trimmed by 5 bases and 5 bases, with 15 bases remaining between them. In germline, CDR1 is SGHTA, CDR2 FQGNSA. This chain's CDR3 is CASSTGPSAETQYF. The part of the CDR3 DNA that was read is TGTGCCAGCAGCACCGGCCCTAGCGCGGAGACC. The complete variable domain, with remaining parts taken from reference TRBV7-2 and TRBJ2-5, reads GAGVSQSPSNKVTEKGKDVELRCDPISGHTALYWYRQSLGQGLEFLIYFQGNSAPDKSGLPSDRFSAERTGGSVSTLTIQRTQQEDSAVYLCASSTGPSAETQYFGPGTRLLVL.

About this clone: From the germline J gene comes the end of the CDR3, since the read stops 3 residues before it. This chain connects TRBV5-6 to TRBJ2-2; D is possibly TRBD1 (6 bases). Germline V gene lookup returns CDR1 SGHDT and CDR2 YYEEEE. This CDR3 is built from 14 residues. Trimming pared 5 bases from V and 6 bases from J, leaving 14 bases between. Partial CDR3 DNA: TGTGCCAGCAGGGACGCAGGGGATCCCGGGGAG. Amino acid sequence: CASRDAGDPGE. The full CDR3 is CASRDAGDPGELFF.

For this clone: The read stops 3 residues short of the end of the CDR3; the missing end is completed from the germline J gene. This sequence joins TRBV11-3 and TRBJ2-1; no clear D. Per germline, CDR1 SGHNT and CDR2 YENEEA. Trimming stripped 0 bases from V and 9 bases from J, with 15 bases between. CDR3 size: 15 residues. CDR3 protein: CASSLDGTVWSEQFF. The covered CDR3 bases are TGTGCCAGCAGCTTAGACGGTACAGTTTGGAGTGAG.

Note on this clone: The read stops 3 residues short of the end of the CDR3; the missing end is completed from the germline J gene. This sample includes further DNA sequences coding for the same CDR3. The chain employs TRBV30 and TRBJ1-4; tentative D call: TRBD1 (5 bases). V lost 3 bases and J 7 bases, leaving 12 bases between the germline ends. The CDR3 has 13 amino acids. Germline-derived CDR1 and CDR2 are GTSNPN and SVGIG (reference sequence). The CDR3 DNA, read in part, is TGTGCCTGGAGCCCGGCGGGGGTTGAAAAA. Its protein is CAWSPAGVEK. The full CDR3 reads CAWSPAGVEKLFF.

A word on this clone: The read falls 3 residues short of the CDR3 end, and the missing part is taken from the germline J gene. This chain links TRBV19 with TRBJ1-3, with D maybe TRBD1 (5 bases). This CDR3 spans 20 amino acids. Germline V lookup: CDR1 LNHDA, CDR2 SQIVND (reference sequence). V was trimmed by 4 bases and J by 0 bases, leaving 25 bases between them. The CDR3: CASSTHPFYQQDSSGNTIYF. Partial CDR3 DNA: TGTGCCAGTAGTACTCACCCATTCTATCAACAGGATAGCTCTGGAAACACC.

The CDR3 protein is CASSPRLAEYNEQFF. The covered CDR3 bases are TGTGCCAGCAGCCCCCGACTAGCGGAGTACAATGAG. The J gene is TRBJ2-1, the V gene TRBV7-3; 9 bases map to TRBD2. The read gets to within 3 residues of the CDR3 end, and the germline J gene fills in the rest. The CDR3 has 15 residues. CDR1 and CDR2 from the germline V gene are SGHTA and FQGTGA. Germline trimming cut 5 bases from V and 4 bases from J; bases unmatched to any gene: 6.

For this clone: The sequenced fragment ends 3 residues before the CDR3 boundary, so the rest is inferred from the germline J gene. This same CDR3 is encoded by further DNA sequences in the sample. The chain has TRBV20-1 and TRBJ2-1, with TRBD2 matching over 15 bases. V lost 4 bases to trimming and J lost 2 bases; unmatched junction nucleotides: 9. CDR1 and CDR2 from the germline V gene are DFQATT and SNEGSKA (reference sequence). The CDR3 is 18 amino acids. CDR3 bases read: TGCAGTGCTAAAGGGGGACTAGCGGGGGGTACCACCTACAATGAG. Translated: CSAKGGLAGGTTYNE. The CDR3, in full, reads CSAKGGLAGGTTYNEQFF.

In the case of this clone: From the germline J gene comes the end of the CDR3, since the read stops 3 residues before it. This chain links TRBV20-1 with TRBJ1-1, with TRBD1 as a possible D gene (6 bases). Trimming left V 5 bases short and J 2 bases short, with 15 bases between. In germline, CDR1 is DFQATT, CDR2 SNEGSKA (reference sequence). This CDR3 contains 14 residues. CDR3 protein: CSAPSLQGNTEAFF. The covered CDR3 bases are TGCAGTGCTCCGTCCTTACAGGGTAACACTGAA.

To note about this clone: The read finishes 3 residues shy of the CDR3 end, and the germline J gene is used to complete it. J is TRBJ2-2 and V is TRBV30; TRBD1 matches 8 bases. This CDR3 is 15 amino acids long. The ends lost 2 bases at V and 7 bases at J; junction bases unmatched: 9. Per the germline V gene, CDR1 is GTSNPN and CDR2 is SVGIG (reference sequence). CDR3 amino acids: CAWSRDRGRNGELFF. The CDR3 DNA, read in part, is TGTGCCTGGAGTAGAGACAGGGGAAGAAACGGGGAG.

As to this clone: The read falls 3 residues short of the CDR3 end, and the missing part is taken from the germline J gene. This rearrangement joins TRBV19 to TRBJ2-1, with 10 bases lining up with TRBD2. Germline CDR1 is LNHDA and CDR2 is SQIVND (reference sequence). There are 13 residues in the CDR3. With 8 bases clipped from V and 8 bases from J, the junction kept 6 bases outside the gene matches. CDR3 DNA, as far as it was read: TGTGCCAGTCACCAGCGGGGGGGCCATGAG. It codes for CASHQRGGHE. The CDR3 as a whole reads CASHQRGGHEQFF.

With respect to this clone: Read coverage stops 3 residues before the CDR3 terminus; the germline J gene supplies the remainder. V is TRBV19 and J is TRBJ1-2; D gene ambiguous. CDR1 and CDR2 (germline): LNHDA, SQIVND (reference sequence). The CDR3 sequence is 17 residues long. The CDR3 sequence: CASSMNQAVRGTDTYTF. The part of the CDR3 DNA that was read is TGTGCCAGTAGTATGAATCAGGCCGTGCGAGGCACAGATACC.

On this clone: Sequencing ends 3 residues short of the CDR3 end; the germline J gene provides the rest. The chain is built from TRBV19 and TRBJ1-4; D is unresolved. V was shortened by 3 bases and J by 1 base, with 6 bases between the two germline ends. Germline CDR1 is LNHDA and CDR2 is SQIVND (reference sequence). The CDR3 is 14 amino acids. The sequenced CDR3 bases are TGTGCCAGTAGTATGTTCGGAACTAATGAAAAA. It codes for CASSMFGTNEK. The entire CDR3 reads CASSMFGTNEKLFF.

Notes on this clone: The junction differs from germline at one of its ends, possibly a read error. The read gets to within 3 residues of the CDR3 end, and the germline J gene fills in the rest. The chain employs TRBV5-1 and TRBJ1-3, with D perhaps matching TRBD1 (5 bases). The CDR3 spans 15 residues. CDR1 and CDR2 (germline): SGHRS, YFSETQ. The covered CDR3 bases are TGCGCCAGTAGCTTGTTTTCAGGGAGTGGAAACACC. Protein product: CASSLFSGSGNT. In full, the CDR3 is CASSLFSGSGNTIYF.

Remarks on this clone: The read ends 3 residues early relative to the CDR3; the germline J gene fills the gap. V gene TRBV5-1 combines with J gene TRBJ2-1; 8 nucleotides agree with TRBD1. J was trimmed by 4 bases and V by 4 bases; bases with no gene match: 7. Per the germline V gene, CDR1 is SGHRS and CDR2 is YFSETQ. CDR3 size: 15 residues. The CDR3 DNA, read in part, is TGCGCCAGCAGCCGTACGGGACAGGAGTACAATGAG. Residues: CASSRTGQEYNE. The complete CDR3 sequence is CASSRTGQEYNEQFF.

As concerns this clone: The CDR3 end falls 3 residues outside the read, so it is completed with the germline J gene. The chain recombines TRBV29-1 with TRBJ2-1; D call uncertain. Per the germline V gene, CDR1 is SQVTM and CDR2 is ANQGSEA. Trimming shortened V by 1 base and J by 5 bases, and 3 bases separated the two germline ends. This CDR3 region has 11 residues. Partial CDR3 DNA: TGCAGCGTTGAAGCAGACAATGAG. Amino acids: CSVEADNE. The complete CDR3 sequence is CSVEADNEQFF.